This entry lists 15 T cell receptor beta chains sequenced from one sample in a study of T cell responses to AZD1222 COVID-19 vaccine. Only in-frame clones appear in the TCRdb table, and some are missing; sequencing was by immunoSEQ multiplex PCR. The sample carries more than 150,000 clones, 94% recorded once. The sequenced sample was peripheral blood, obtained on day 0 of AZD1222 vaccination. The receptors were sampled from an adult in good health.

The J gene is TRBJ2-1, the V gene TRBV5-1; the D is unclear. The CDR3 has 11 residues. Trimming stripped 5 bases from V and 9 bases from J, with 9 bases between. Germline loops: CDR1 SGHRS, CDR2 YFSETQ. CDR3 DNA sequence: TGCGCCAGCAGGCGGCGAATTGAGCAGTTCTTC. Amino acids: CASRRRIEQFF.

V gene TRBV7-7 combines with J gene TRBJ2-1; TRBD2 matches 10 bases. There are 15 residues in the CDR3. V was clipped by 5 bases and J by 0 bases; unmatched bases: 1. CDR1 SSHAT and CDR2 FNYEAQ come from the germline V gene (reference sequence). In DNA form, the CDR3 reads TGTGCCAGCAGCCCTAGCGGGAGCTCCTACAATGAGCAGTTCTTC. Protein: CASSPSGSSYNEQFF.

This clone appeared a few times. V gene TRBV29-1 combines with J gene TRBJ2-7, with D maybe TRBD2 (6 bases). V was cut by 7 bases and J by 4 bases, with 17 bases left in between. CDR1 and CDR2 from the germline V gene are SQVTM and ANQGSEA. The CDR3 spans 13 residues. The DNA for the CDR3 is TGCAGCGCCCTTAAACGGGACTCTTACGAGCAGTACTTC. This translates into CSALKRDSYEQYF.

The V gene is TRBV10-3, the J gene TRBJ2-3; D is unresolved. The germline V and J ends were trimmed by 8 bases and 7 bases, with 7 bases remaining between them. In germline, CDR1 is ENHRY, CDR2 SYGVKD. The CDR3 has 10 amino acids. CDR3 nucleotide sequence: TGTGCCATCGGTTCTAATACGCAGTATTTT. Translating gives CAIGSNTQYF.

The genes are TRBV5-1 and TRBJ2-1; D might be TRBD2 (5 bases). The CDR3 has 12 amino acids. From germline, CDR1 is SGHRS and CDR2 YFSETQ. Trimming left V 7 bases short and J 3 bases short, with 8 bases between. Written as DNA, the CDR3 is TGCGCCAGCGGCAGCGGCTACAATGAGCAGTTCTTC. Its protein product is CASGSGYNEQFF.

The chain has TRBV5-1 and TRBJ1-1; D gene uncertain. The length of the CDR3 is 13 residues. Germline V gene data show CDR1 as SGHRS and CDR2 as YFSETQ. Trimming shortened V by 0 bases and J by 9 bases, and 12 bases separated the two germline ends. CDR3 DNA: TGCGCCAGCAGCTTGGCCGCACGGAGTAAAGCTTTCTTT. This codes for CASSLAARSKAFF.

The chain recombines TRBV28 with TRBJ2-4; 10 nucleotides align to TRBD1. J lost 7 bases, V lost 2 bases, and 5 bases had no gene match. The germline gives CDR1 MDHEN, CDR2 SYDVKM. This CDR3 contains 15 residues. In DNA, the CDR3 is TGTGCCAGCAGTTTAGGATCGACAGGGGGCAACATTCAGTACTTC. This codes for CASSLGSTGGNIQYF.

The chain couples TRBV6-5 to TRBJ1-2, with 9 bases matching TRBD1. The CDR3 loop spans 15 amino acids. Germline V gene data show CDR1 as MNHEY and CDR2 as SVGAGI. The V and J ends lost 6 bases and 8 bases, in that order; junction bases with no gene match: 13. The CDR3 DNA sequence: TGTGCCAGCAGAGCCCTTCCGGGACAGGGAGAAGGCTACACCTTC. Its translation: CASRALPGQGEGYTF.

This clone was recorded only once. The rearrangement uses TRBV2 and TRBJ1-3; D remains ambiguous. CDR1 is SNHLY and CDR2 is FYNNEI in the germline V gene. V lost 6 bases to trimming and J lost 4 bases, with 16 bases between them. The CDR3 length is 15 residues. DNA for the CDR3: TGTGCCAGCAGATTATCGGGAATTTACGGAAACACCATATATTTT. Translating it yields CASRLSGIYGNTIYF.

The V gene is TRBV18, the J gene TRBJ1-1, with D possibly matching TRBD1 (5 bases). The V end was cut by 2 bases, the J end by 1 base, with 5 bases between. The CDR3 spans 13 residues. Germline CDR1 is KGHSH and CDR2 is LQKENI. Here the CDR3 DNA reads TGTGCCAGCTCACCAGGGGGGAACACTGAAGCTTTCTTT. It yields the protein CASSPGGNTEAFF.

V and J are TRBV10-2 and TRBJ2-1; 7 nucleotides match TRBD2. The CDR3 contains 14 residues. Germline V gene lookup returns CDR1 WSHSY and CDR2 SAAADI. V shed 7 bases, J shed 3 bases, and the junction held 6 bases outside the gene matches. The CDR3 bases are TGCGCCAGCATCCTCGGGGGGTTCTACAATGAGCAGTTCTTC. It translates to CASILGGFYNEQFF.

The count of this clone is one. This chain links TRBV7-9 with TRBJ2-1; the D gene is possibly TRBD2 (5 bases). Trimming removed 3 bases from V and 14 bases from J, with 20 bases in between. CDR1 and CDR2 from the germline V gene are SEHNR and FQNEAQ (reference sequence). The CDR3 is made up of 14 amino acids. The CDR3, as DNA: TGTGCCAGCAGCTTTTATCAAAGCGGCTGGCGGAAGTTCTTC. Amino acid sequence: CASSFYQSGWRKFF.

The chain recombines TRBV28 with TRBJ1-6; the match to TRBD1 covers 12 bases. This CDR3 is 23 amino acids long. Germline V CDR1 and CDR2: MDHEN, SYDVKM. V trimming: 6 bases; J trimming: 3 bases; junction bases outside the gene matches: 24. The CDR3 DNA sequence: TGTGCCAGCAGGGGTCTTTTAGGTAAGGGACAGGGGGCTGGTTGTTGCTATAATTCACCCCTCCACTTT. It codes for CASRGLLGKGQGAGCCYNSPLHF.

The chain carries TRBV27 and TRBJ2-1; the D is unclear. In germline, CDR1 is MNHEY, CDR2 SMNVEV (reference sequence). The CDR3 loop spans 14 amino acids. The ends were cut back, 4 bases at V and 3 bases at J, with 10 bases in the middle. The CDR3 loop is CASSWFGGYNEQFF. Here the CDR3 DNA reads TGTGCCAGCAGTTGGTTTGGCGGCTACAATGAGCAGTTCTTC.

The chain is built from TRBV5-4 and TRBJ2-2; D tentatively fits TRBD1 or TRBD2 (5 bases each). The germline V gene encodes CDR1 SGHNT and CDR2 YYREEE (reference sequence). The CDR3 extends over 18 amino acids. Trimming took off 5 bases at V and 6 bases at J, with 26 bases between the two ends. CDR3 nucleotides: TGTGCCAGCAGGCGACAATTCGCCGGGACCACGAGCGCCGGGGAGCTGTTTTTT. It translates to CASRRQFAGTTSAGELFF. The whole variable domain, filled in from reference TRBV5-4 and TRBJ2-2, reads ETGVTQSPTHLIKTRGQQVTLRCSSQSGHNTVSWYQQALGQGPQFIFQYYREEENGRGNFPPRFSGLQFPNYSSELNVNALELDDSALYLCASRRQFAGTTSAGELFFGEGSRLTVL.